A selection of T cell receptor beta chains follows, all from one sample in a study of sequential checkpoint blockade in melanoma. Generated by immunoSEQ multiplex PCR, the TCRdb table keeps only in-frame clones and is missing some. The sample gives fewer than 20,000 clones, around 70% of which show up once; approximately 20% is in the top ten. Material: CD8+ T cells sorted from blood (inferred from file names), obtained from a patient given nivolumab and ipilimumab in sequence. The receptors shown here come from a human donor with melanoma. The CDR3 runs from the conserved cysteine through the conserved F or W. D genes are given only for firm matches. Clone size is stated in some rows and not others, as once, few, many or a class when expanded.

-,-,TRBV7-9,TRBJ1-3,CASSQDSLGQLPNTIYF,TGCGCCAGCAGCCAAGATTCTCTTGGGCAGCTACCAAACACCATATATTTT
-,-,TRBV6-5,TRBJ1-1,CASIGVSTNTEAFF,TGTGCCAGCATTGGAGTGTCGACGAACACTGAAGCTTTCTTT
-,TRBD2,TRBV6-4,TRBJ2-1,CASSASGGSYNEQFF,TGTGCCAGCAGTGCTAGCGGGGGGTCCTACAATGAGCAGTTCTTC
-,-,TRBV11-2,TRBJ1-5,CASSPRGQPQHF,TGTGCCAGCAGCCCGCGGGGTCAGCCCCAGCATTTT
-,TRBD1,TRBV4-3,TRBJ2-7,CASSQDGGRGYEQYF,TGCGCCAGCAGCCAAGATGGCGGCAGGGGGTACGAGCAGTACTTC
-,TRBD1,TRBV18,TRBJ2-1,CASSLRDRVDEQFF,TGTGCCAGCTCACTCCGGGACAGGGTTGATGAGCAGTTCTTC
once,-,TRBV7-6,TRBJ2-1,CASSLALTDGDSYNEQFF,TGTGCCAGCAGCTTAGCGCTGACCGATGGAGACTCCTACAATGAGCAGTTCTTC
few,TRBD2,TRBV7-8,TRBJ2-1,CASSLTVAGGHNEQFF,TGTGCCAGCAGCTTAACTGTAGCGGGGGGCCACAATGAGCAGTTCTTC
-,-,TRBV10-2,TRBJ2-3,CASSEYGTDTQYF,TGCGCCAGCAGTGAATATGGCACAGATACGCAGTATTTT
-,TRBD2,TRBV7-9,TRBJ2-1,CASSGRTSGGREQFF,TGTGCCAGCAGCGGACGAACTAGCGGGGGACGGGAGCAGTTCTTC
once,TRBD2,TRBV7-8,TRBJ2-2,CASSLVFRTSGGGNTGELFF,TGTGCCAGCAGCTTAGTCTTTCGGACTAGCGGGGGGGGGAACACCGGGGAGCTGTTTTTT
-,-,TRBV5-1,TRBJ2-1,CASSGDRYNEQFF,TGCGCCAGCAGCGGAGACAGGTACAATGAGCAGTTCTTC
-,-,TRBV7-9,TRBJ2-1,CASSLSHNEQFF,TGTGCCAGCAGCCTTAGCCACAATGAGCAGTTCTTC
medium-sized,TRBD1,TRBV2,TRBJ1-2,CASSDTGGNYGYTF,TGTGCCAGCAGTGATACAGGGGGAAACTATGGCTACACCTTC
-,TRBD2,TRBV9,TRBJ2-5,CASSGITSGGPKETQYF,TGTGCCAGCAGCGGAATAACTAGCGGGGGGCCGAAAGAGACCCAGTACTTC
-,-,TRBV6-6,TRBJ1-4,CASSLEGMVTNEKLFF,TGTGCCAGCAGTTTGGAGGGGATGGTAACTAATGAAAAACTGTTTTTT
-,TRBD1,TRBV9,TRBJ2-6,CASSRQGSGANVLTF,TGTGCCAGCAGTCGACAGGGCTCTGGGGCCAACGTCCTGACTTTC
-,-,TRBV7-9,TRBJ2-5,CASSLVPSGFKETQYF,TGTGCCAGCAGCTTAGTCCCGTCCGGTTTTAAAGAGACCCAGTACTTC
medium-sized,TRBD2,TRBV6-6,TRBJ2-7,CASRQPGLTREQYF,TGTGCCAGCAGACAACCGGGACTAACGCGGGAGCAGTACTTC
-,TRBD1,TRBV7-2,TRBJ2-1,CASTHGTGPYNEQFF,TGTGCCAGCACCCACGGGACAGGGCCCTACAATGAGCAGTTCTTC
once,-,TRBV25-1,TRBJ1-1,CASSDPVMNTEAFF,TGTGCCAGCAGTGATCCGGTGATGAACACTGAAGCTTTCTTT
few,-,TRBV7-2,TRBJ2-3,CASSLGGASTDTQYF,TGTGCCAGCAGCTTGGGCGGGGCCAGTACAGATACGCAGTATTTT
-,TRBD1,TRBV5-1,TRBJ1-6,CASSAGQGNSPLHF,TGTGCCAGCAGCGCCGGACAGGGCAATTCACCCCTCCACTTT